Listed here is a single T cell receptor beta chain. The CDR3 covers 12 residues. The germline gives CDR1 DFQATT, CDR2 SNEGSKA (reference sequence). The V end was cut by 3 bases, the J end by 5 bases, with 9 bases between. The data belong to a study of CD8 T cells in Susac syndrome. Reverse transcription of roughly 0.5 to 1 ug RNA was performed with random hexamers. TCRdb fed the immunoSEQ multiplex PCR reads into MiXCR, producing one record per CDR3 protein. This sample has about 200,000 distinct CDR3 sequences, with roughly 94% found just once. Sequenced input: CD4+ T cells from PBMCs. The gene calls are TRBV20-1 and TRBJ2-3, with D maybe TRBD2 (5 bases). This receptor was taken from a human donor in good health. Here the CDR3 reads CSASPRGDTQYF. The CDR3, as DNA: TGCAGTGCTAGTCCCCGGGGAGATACGCAGTATTTT.